This T cell receptor beta chain was recovered during a study of PD-1 blockade in classical Hodgkin lymphoma (dated by TCRdb to 2020 to 2022). At the level of the whole study: Nivolumab dosing was 3 mg/kg intravenously every 2 weeks, continuing until either disease progression or unacceptable toxicity. The study used TCR beta sequencing and CyTOF to define a peripheral blood immune signature of response to PD-1 blockade in classical Hodgkin lymphoma.

Of note for this clone: Its target antigen remains unknown. One base away there is no much larger clone; base qualities are not given.

The time point label for this specimen denotes: cycle 4 day 1 (C4D1), after six to seven weeks of nivolumab. Every trial patient had relapsed following autologous stem cell transplantation, and prior brentuximab vedotin exposure was what differed among cohorts A, B and C. A total of about 51 patients with relapsed/refractory classical Hodgkin lymphoma made up the trial cohort, and each patient's best overall response was complete response, partial response or progressive disease. Single-agent nivolumab was administered to trial patients in the multi-cohort phase II CheckMate 205 trial. Best overall response was determined by an independent review committee according to the 2007 International Working Group response criteria. PBMCs from the trial were collected at three points: immediately before nivolumab initiation (C1D1), and during therapy at cycle 2 day 1 and cycle 4 day 1. Peripheral blood was collected in 8 mL Vacutainer Cell Preparation Tubes, from which PBMCs were isolated by centrifugation and then cryopreserved.

Genomic DNA was extracted with the Qiagen DNeasy kit from unsorted PBMCs and from negatively selected CD4+ and CD8+ fractions. Using primers that anneal to V and J segments, immunoSEQ multiplex PCR amplified the TCR beta CDR3 regions. A synthetic immune receptor repertoire was used to minimize amplification bias, and any remaining bias was removed computationally after sequencing. As for how the authors treated the data: Custom Python scripts were used to quantify repertoire diversity as the Shannon entropy index. Unsorted, CD4+ and CD8+ repertoires were analyzed separately, except in combined analyses where CD4+ and CD8+ sequences were merged in silico. Clonal expansion was defined as at least a 2-fold frequency increase after treatment relative to C1D1, with a pseudocount of 0.5 for undetected baseline clones. Clones with 0 or 1 copy at C1D1 were classified as singleton clones, and clones with 2 or more copies were classified as non-singleton clones. Clones expanded in unsorted samples were annotated as CD4+, CD8+ or unknown by matching protein sequences in sorted samples from the same patient. Wilcoxon tests were applied to paired samples to test diversity changes from C1D1 to C4D1. The table comes from immuneACCESS by way of TCRdb, which keeps in-frame sequences with V and J called. Part of the clones is missing from these tables; in studies checked, under half for an unresolved V gene and the rest for unknown reasons. D and trimming were read from the DNA, whereas the V and J calls and clone size are those reported in that table. The sample table shows about 4,600 clones, and 67% are seen once. Over 25% of the sample is held by the ten biggest clonotypes.

Overall results and qualifications from the work: Trial patients with a complete response had baseline diversity similar to that of newly diagnosed patients, while partial responders and progressors had significantly lower diversity. A significant rise by C4D1 was seen in CD4+ but not CD8+ TCR diversity (p=0.0027 vs p=0.16), with the rise being most apparent in complete responders (p=0.02). The study was limited to a single clinical trial cohort, and causes of repertoire differences, possibly disease activity or prior therapy, remained undefined. Lower diversity was seen in patients whose nivolumab began less than 1 year after ASCT, and these patients were left out of later analyses so that immune reconstitution would not confound the results. Baseline TCR diversity was reported as lower in newly diagnosed patients than in healthy donors, and lower still in relapsed/refractory patients.

Measured from the cysteine to the phenylalanine, the CDR3 is 14 residues long. The retained sequence is limited to the CDR3, 42 bases, with the frame set at the first base. Trimming at the junction amounts to 5 bases on V and 4 bases on J, and the germline ends lie 14 bases apart. The germline V gene specifies MNHEY as CDR1 and SVGAGI as CDR2. The starting material was peripheral blood mononuclear cells (PBMCs), obtained before the fourth cycle of nivolumab. The chain links TRBV6-5 with TRBJ1-1, with a weak D call of TRBD1 (6 bases match). The TCR comes from a human donor with classical Hodgkin lymphoma. This receptor carries the CDR3 CASSLGVGGTEAFF. DNA sequence: TGTGCCAGCAGTCTGGGTGTAGGGGGCACTGAAGCTTTCTTT.